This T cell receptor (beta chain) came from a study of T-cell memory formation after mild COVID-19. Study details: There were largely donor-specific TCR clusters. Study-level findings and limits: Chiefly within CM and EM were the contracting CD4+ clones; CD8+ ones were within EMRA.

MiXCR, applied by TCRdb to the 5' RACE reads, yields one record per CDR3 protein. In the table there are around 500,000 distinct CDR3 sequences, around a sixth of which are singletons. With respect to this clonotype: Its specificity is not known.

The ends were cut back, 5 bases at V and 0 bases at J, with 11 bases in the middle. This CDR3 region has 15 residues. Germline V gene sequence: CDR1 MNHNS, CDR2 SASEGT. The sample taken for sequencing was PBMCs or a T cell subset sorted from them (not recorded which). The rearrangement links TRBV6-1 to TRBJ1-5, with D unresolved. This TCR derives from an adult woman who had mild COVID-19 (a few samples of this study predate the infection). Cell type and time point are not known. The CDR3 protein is CASSLHAYSNQPQHF. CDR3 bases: TGTGCCAGCAGTTTGCATGCCTATAGCAATCAGCCCCAGCATTTT.